A selection of T cell receptor beta chains follows, all from one sample in a study of control samples from healthy donors and cancer patients. The table came from immunoSEQ multiplex PCR; TCRdb's copy has only in-frame clones and leaves some out. The sample carries around 94,000 clones, around 90% recorded once. Sequenced material: blood. These TCRs come from a woman younger than 35 in good health. Each CDR3 is given with its conserved first and last residue. A D gene is named only where the DNA matches it firmly. A clone size is listed for some rows: how often the clone was seen (once, few, many), or a class if it is expanded.

D	size	J	V	length	CDR3	DNA
.	.	TRBJ2-3	TRBV4-3	14	CASSQDRNTDTQYF	TGCGCCAGCAGCCAAGACCGGAACACAGATACGCAGTATTTT
TRBD2	.	TRBJ2-1	TRBV5-1	13	CASSLRLATEQFF	TGCGCCAGCAGCTTGAGACTAGCCACTGAGCAGTTCTTC
.	.	TRBJ2-5	TRBV3-1/TRBV3-2	17	CASSDRVKFGGQETQYF	TGTGCCAGCAGCGACAGGGTCAAATTCGGGGGGCAAGAGACCCAGTACTTC
.	.	TRBJ2-7	TRBV7-2	14	CASTWVGVLDEQYF	TGTGCCAGCACTTGGGTGGGGGTTTTAGACGAGCAGTACTTC
TRBD1	once	TRBJ1-2	TRBV11-1	14	CASSPRTGLYGYTF	TGTGCCAGCAGCCCCCGGACAGGGCTTTATGGCTACACCTTC
.	.	TRBJ1-2	TRBV20-1	12	CSASNRAYGYTF	TGCAGTGCTAGTAATAGGGCCTATGGCTACACCTTC
TRBD1	.	TRBJ2-3	TRBV5-4	16	CASSLPGGKSTDTQYF	TGTGCCAGCAGCTTGCCAGGGGGCAAGAGCACAGATACGCAGTATTTT
.	few	TRBJ2-7	TRBV7-2	13	CASSLGWRNEQYF	TGTGCCAGCAGCTTAGGTTGGCGGAACGAGCAGTACTTC
TRBD1	.	TRBJ2-4	TRBV18	16	CASSHGNRGNSNIQYF	TGTGCCAGCTCACACGGGAACAGGGGGAATAGTAACATTCAGTACTTC
.	.	TRBJ1-1	TRBV6-5	13	CASSWEWNTEAFF	TGTGCCAGCAGTTGGGAATGGAACACTGAAGCTTTCTTT
.	.	TRBJ2-2	TRBV27	15	CASSFWQGKTGELFF	TGTGCCAGCAGTTTTTGGCAGGGTAAAACCGGGGAGCTGTTTTTT
.	.	TRBJ1-6	TRBV19	16	CASTIGQSGYNSPLHF	TGTGCCAGTACCATAGGCCAGAGCGGCTATAATTCACCCCTCCACTTT
.	.	TRBJ2-3	TRBV18	16	CASSQTFSPGTDTQYF	TGTGCCAGCTCTCAAACCTTCTCCCCGGGCACAGATACGCAGTATTTT
.	.	TRBJ2-7	TRBV27	15	CASSLAHLGPHEQYF	TGTGCCAGCAGTTTAGCCCACCTCGGACCGCACGAGCAGTACTTC
.	.	TRBJ2-1	TRBV5-1	13	CASSLVLGDEQFF	TGCGCCAGCAGCTTGGTTCTAGGCGATGAGCAGTTCTTC
.	.	TRBJ2-1	TRBV9	14	CASSPQSTYNEQFF	TGTGCCAGCAGCCCCCAGAGCACCTACAATGAGCAGTTCTTC
.	.	TRBJ1-6	TRBV11-2	14	CASSSTAVNSPLHF	TGTGCCAGCAGCTCAACCGCGGTAAATTCACCCCTCCACTTT
.	.	TRBJ2-5	TRBV29-1	13	CSVEDRAQETQYF	TGCAGCGTTGAAGATCGGGCCCAAGAGACCCAGTACTTC
TRBD2	.	TRBJ2-5	TRBV3-1/TRBV3-2	12	CASTLASETQYF	TGTGCCAGCACACTAGCGAGCGAGACCCAGTACTTC
.	.	TRBJ1-2	TRBV19	13	CASYSGRGDGYTF	TGTGCCAGCTACTCGGGGCGGGGAGATGGCTACACCTTC
.	.	TRBJ1-2	TRBV3-1/TRBV3-2	15	CASSPGQGVRYGYTF	TGTGCCAGCAGCCCGGGGCAGGGAGTAAGGTATGGCTACACCTTC
.	.	TRBJ1-5	TRBV27	16	CASSLQPVLRNQPQHF	TGTGCCAGCAGTCTCCAGCCAGTTCTCCGTAATCAGCCCCAGCATTTT
.	.	TRBJ1-4	TRBV28	12	CASQGAMRKLFF	TGTGCCAGCCAGGGAGCTATGAGAAAACTGTTTTTT
TRBD1	once	TRBJ2-1	TRBV10-3	18	CAINTGQDGLAPLYEQFF	TGTGCCATCAACACCGGACAGGACGGGCTAGCCCCCTTGTATGAGCAGTTCTTC
.	.	TRBJ2-2	TRBV5-1	15	CASSQLERDTGELFF	TGCGCCAGCAGCCAACTAGAGAGGGACACCGGGGAGCTGTTTTTT
TRBD2	.	TRBJ2-7	TRBV15	17	CATSRSRLADFSYEQYF	TGTGCCACCAGCAGATCAAGACTAGCGGACTTCTCCTACGAGCAGTACTTC
.	.	TRBJ2-3	TRBV4-1	14	CASSPFPGADTQYF	TGCGCCAGCAGCCCGTTTCCAGGGGCAGATACGCAGTATTTT
.	.	TRBJ2-5	TRBV10-3	15	CAISDQPVGWETQYF	TGTGCCATCAGTGACCAACCCGTAGGGTGGGAGACCCAGTACTTC
.	.	TRBJ2-7	TRBV2	15	CASSLDSPSGYEQYF	TGTGCCAGCTCGCTTGACAGCCCATCAGGTTACGAGCAGTACTTC
.	.	TRBJ2-6	TRBV5-1	16	CASSPNLGLGANVLTF	TGCGCCAGCAGCCCCAATTTGGGTCTTGGGGCCAACGTCCTGACTTTC
.	.	TRBJ2-3	TRBV3-1/TRBV3-2	15	CASSQEGTLRDTQYF	TGTGCCAGCAGCCAAGAGGGGACACTCAGAGATACGCAGTATTTT
TRBD2	few	TRBJ2-3	TRBV4-3	15	CASSFGLAATDTQYF	TGCGCCAGCAGCTTCGGACTAGCGGCCACAGATACGCAGTATTTT
.	.	TRBJ1-5	TRBV24-1	16	CATSDPRDGGNQPQHF	TGTGCCACCAGTGATCCTAGGGACGGGGGAAATCAGCCCCAGCATTTT
TRBD2	.	TRBJ2-7	TRBV4-2	18	CASSPRTSGGAGSYEQYF	TGTGCCAGCAGCCCCCGGACTAGCGGGGGGGCTGGGTCCTACGAGCAGTACTTC
.	.	TRBJ2-2	TRBV4-3	14	CASSKAAHAGELFF	TGCGCCAGCAGCAAAGCAGCCCATGCCGGGGAGCTGTTTTTT
.	.	TRBJ2-3	TRBV3-1/TRBV3-2	16	CASSPVWGIVGVPQYF	TGTGCCAGCAGCCCAGTGTGGGGGATCGTGGGGGTTCCGCAGTATTTT
.	once	TRBJ1-2	TRBV11-2	13	CASSLGGSYGYTF	TGTGCCAGCAGCTTAGGAGGGAGCTATGGCTACACCTTC
.	.	TRBJ1-5	TRBV10-3	13	CAISEDRTQPQHF	TGTGCCATCAGTGAGGACAGAACTCAGCCCCAGCATTTT
.	.	TRBJ1-1	TRBV28	11	CASSRDPGAFF	TGTGCCAGCAGCCGGGACCCTGGGGCTTTCTTT
TRBD1	once	TRBJ1-5	TRBV2	15	CASSPRTGAGQPQHF	TGTGCCAGCAGCCCCCGGACAGGGGCTGGTCAGCCCCAGCATTTT
TRBD1	once	TRBJ1-4	TRBV19	14	CASSNSGGNEKLFF	TGTGCCAGTAGTAATTCAGGGGGTAATGAAAAACTGTTTTTT
TRBD1	.	TRBJ2-3	TRBV4-2	15	CASSQVQGASDTQYF	TGTGCCAGCAGCCAAGTACAGGGGGCGTCAGATACGCAGTATTTT
.	.	TRBJ2-7	TRBV9	14	CASHLRDEGYEQYF	TGTGCCAGCCACTTAAGGGACGAGGGCTACGAGCAGTACTTC
TRBD1	.	TRBJ2-7	TRBV29-1	18	CSVALAALPGQGLNEQYF	TGCAGCGTTGCCCTAGCAGCGCTCCCGGGACAGGGGTTAAACGAGCAGTACTTC
TRBD1	few	TRBJ1-4	TRBV5-1	13	CASSLAGGEKLFF	TGCGCCAGCAGCTTGGCAGGGGGTGAAAAACTGTTTTTT